This section outlines one T cell receptor beta chain sequence together with its context. This clone occurred once. Its antigen target is currently unknown. No per-base quality is available; no much larger clone lies one base away. Each collaborating institution followed its own protocols to collect whole blood in K2EDTA tubes. For TCRbeta analysis, collaborator samples were shipped as frozen whole blood, as isolated PBMCs, or as DNA extracted from either sample type. TCRbeta CDR3 regions were amplified from genomic DNA by means of the immunoSEQ Assay, a bias-controlled multiplex PCR. In the authors' own workflow: The number of nucleated cells in each sample was estimated from the amplification of reference gene primers within the assay. Sequence reads were collapsed and filtered to measure the absolute abundance of every unique TCRbeta CDR3 rearrangement. Productive Simpson clonality was computed per sample as the square root of Simpson's diversity index over productive rearrangements. The immuneACCESS repertoire file appears here via TCRdb, limited to in-frame rearrangements. These files lack a portion of the clones; in checked studies, under half of the deficit traces to unresolved V genes, and the cause of the others is not known. V, J and clone size reflect that table, while D and trimming were determined from the DNA. This sample has 65,000 or so clones in its table, and 90% of those were observed once. Clones ranked in the top ten supply around 1.3% of the sample.

CDR1 and CDR2 are drawn from the germline V gene: MNHEY, SVGAGI. From its cysteine to its phenylalanine, the CDR3 spans 16 amino acids. The DNA shown is the 48-base CDR3, in frame from base 1. V is cut back by 4 bases and J by 4 bases, with 7 bases in the junction unmatched. These data belong to a study of blood T cell repertoires in COVID-19 (dated by TCRdb to between 2020 and 2021). In terms of the full investigation: Collaborator samples came from the United States, Italy and Spain and covered acute and convalescent phases of COVID-19. The material from the prospective study consisted of cDNA or gDNA derived from T cells, B-cell-depleted T cells, or PBMCs. The dataset comprised deeply sampled blood TCRbeta repertoires from subjects exposed to, actively infected with, or recovered from COVID-19. The repertoires were released in a freely available public database intended as a resource for research on the immune response to SARS-CoV-2. Samples came from the ongoing ImmuneRACE study (first 160 participants) plus 1,254 subjects from 6 global collaborators. A de-identified subject ID, COVID-19 status, age in years and sex were almost always included in the sample metadata. Where available, HLA class I and class II types were obtained from metadata supplied by the sample provider rather than from assay-based typing. Summary of the overall study and its limitations: Clinical and demographic metadata were provided uncurated, with the amount varying by source and participant.

The source is a man in his sixties with acute or convalescent COVID-19. The rearranged segments are TRBV6-5 and TRBJ1-6; 7 bases in the junction line up with TRBD1. Sequenced input: peripheral blood. This receptor has the CDR3 CASSSRTGPYNSPLHF. The nucleotide sequence reads TGTGCCAGCAGTTCCCGGACAGGACCGTATAATTCACCCCTCCACTTT.